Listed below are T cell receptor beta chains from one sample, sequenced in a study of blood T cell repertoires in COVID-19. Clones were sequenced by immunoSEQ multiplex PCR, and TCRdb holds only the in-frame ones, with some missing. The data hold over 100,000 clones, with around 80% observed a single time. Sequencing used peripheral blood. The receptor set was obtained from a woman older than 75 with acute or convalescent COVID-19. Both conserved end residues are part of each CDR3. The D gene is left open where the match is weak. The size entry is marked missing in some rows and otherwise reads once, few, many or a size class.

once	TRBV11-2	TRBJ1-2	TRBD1	TGTGCCAGCCGTGGCAGGGGGACCCTACTCTATGGCTACACCTTC	CASRGRGTLLYGYTF
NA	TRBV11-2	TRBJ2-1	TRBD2	TGTGCCAGCAGCCTACTCGCGGGAGTGAATAATGAGCAGTTCTTC	CASSLLAGVNNEQFF
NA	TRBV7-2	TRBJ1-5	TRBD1	TGTGCCAGCAGCTCACAGGGGGCTGGCCAGCCCCAGCATTTT	CASSSQGAGQPQHF
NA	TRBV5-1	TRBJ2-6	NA	TGCGCCAGCAGCTTGCAGTCTGGGGCCAACGTCCTGACTTTC	CASSLQSGANVLTF
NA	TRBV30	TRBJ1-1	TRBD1	TGTGCCTGGAGAGGGGGGCCGAACAGGGGGAACACTGAAGCTTTCTTT	CAWRGGPNRGNTEAFF
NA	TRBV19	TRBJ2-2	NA	TGTGCCAGTAGTATATGGGGCAGACCCACCACCGGGGAGCTGTTTTTT	CASSIWGRPTTGELFF
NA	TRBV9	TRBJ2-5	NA	TGTGCCAGCAGCGTAGAAATCGCGGAGACCCAGTACTTC	CASSVEIAETQYF
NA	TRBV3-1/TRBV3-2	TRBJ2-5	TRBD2	TGTGCCAGCAGCCAACGGGGGGGCCAAGAGACCCAGTACTTC	CASSQRGGQETQYF
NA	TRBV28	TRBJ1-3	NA	TGTGCCAGCAGTTCCCCACAATTAAACACCATATATTTT	CASSSPQLNTIYF
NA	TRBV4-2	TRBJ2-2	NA	TGTGCCAGCAGCCAAGGCGGTCCGGTACCCGGGGAGCTGTTTTTT	CASSQGGPVPGELFF
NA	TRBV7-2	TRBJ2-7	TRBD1	TGTGCCAGCAGCTTAGGGCCCCGGGACAGGGGGGTCGAGCAGTACTTC	CASSLGPRDRGVEQYF
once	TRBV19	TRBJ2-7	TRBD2	TGTGCCAGTAGTATGGGACTAGCGGGAGGCGTTGGCGAGCAGTACTTC	CASSMGLAGGVGEQYF
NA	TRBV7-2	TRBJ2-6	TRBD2	TGTGCCAGCAGCCGCTCGGGAGGCAACTCTGGGGCCAACGTCCTGACTTTC	CASSRSGGNSGANVLTF
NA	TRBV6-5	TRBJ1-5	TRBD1	TGTGCCAGCAGCCACAGGGGGTTTAGCAATCAGCCCCAGCATTTT	CASSHRGFSNQPQHF
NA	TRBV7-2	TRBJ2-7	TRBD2	TGTGCCAGCAGCGCCCGACTAGCGGGAGGGGTCTACGAGCAGTACTTC	CASSARLAGGVYEQYF
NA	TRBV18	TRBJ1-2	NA	TGTGCCAGCTCACCGCGGGAAGGCGACGGCCGTGGCTACACCTTC	CASSPREGDGRGYTF
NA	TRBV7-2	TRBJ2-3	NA	TGTGCCAGCAGCTTTCTCCGGGACATTTCAGCAGATACGCAGTATTTT	CASSFLRDISADTQYF
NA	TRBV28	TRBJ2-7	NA	TGTGCCAGCACCTCTCTAGCGTTTACCTACGAGCAGTACTTC	CASTSLAFTYEQYF
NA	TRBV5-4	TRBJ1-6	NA	TGTGCCAGCAGTTCGACCGGGGATCCCCTCCACTTT	CASSSTGDPLHF
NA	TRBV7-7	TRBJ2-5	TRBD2	TGTGCCAGCAGCTTTAGCGGGGGGGCCCGCGGGGAGACCCAGTACTTC	CASSFSGGARGETQYF
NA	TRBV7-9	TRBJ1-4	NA	TGTGCCAGCGGGGCAGACTCTAATGAAAAACTGTTTTTT	CASGADSNEKLFF
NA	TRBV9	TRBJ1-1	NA	TGTGCCAGCAGCATCCGGAGTAACGGGGACACTGAAGCTTTCTTT	CASSIRSNGDTEAFF
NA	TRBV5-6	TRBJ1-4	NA	TGTGCCAGCAGCATTCTCCAGGGGATAAATGAAAAACTGTTTTTT	CASSILQGINEKLFF
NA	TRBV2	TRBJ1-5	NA	TGTGCCAGCAGTGAAGAAGAGCTCCCCAATCAGCCCCAGCATTTT	CASSEEELPNQPQHF
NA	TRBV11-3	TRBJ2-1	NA	TGTGCCAGCAGCTTAAGGGGCGGAGCATACAATGAGCAGTTCTTC	CASSLRGGAYNEQFF
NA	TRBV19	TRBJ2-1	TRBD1	TGTGCCAGTAGCTCCCAGGGGGCGATTGAGCAGTTCTTC	CASSSQGAIEQFF